These 8 T cell receptor beta chains share one sample of origin, sequenced in a study of blood T cell repertoires in COVID-19. The data were produced by immunoSEQ multiplex PCR, yet TCRdb's version contains in-frame clones alone and is incomplete. The sample includes approximately 140,000 clones, more than 70% of them seen just once. Sequencing was done on a sample of peripheral blood. The receptors derive from a human donor in a cohort sampled during active COVID-19.

The chain links TRBV6-5 to TRBJ2-1; D call uncertain. Germline CDR1 MNHEY, CDR2 SVGAGI. The germline V and J ends were trimmed by 4 bases and 3 bases, with 7 bases remaining between them. The length of the CDR3 is 13 residues. CDR3: CASSSTRYNEQFF. The CDR3 DNA reads TGTGCCAGCAGTTCTACCCGCTACAATGAGCAGTTCTTC.

The chain has TRBV30 and TRBJ1-3, with D hard to call. This CDR3 region has 14 residues. V was clipped by 0 bases and J by 0 bases, with 6 bases between them. Germline loops: CDR1 GTSNPN, CDR2 SVGIG (reference sequence). CDR3 loop: CAWSVGNSGNTIYF. DNA of the CDR3: TGTGCCTGGAGTGTGGGCAACTCTGGAAACACCATATATTTT. The entire variable domain, with the rest obtained from reference TRBV30 and TRBJ1-3, is as follows: SQTIHQWPATLVQPVGSPLSLECTVEGTSNPNLYWYRQAAGRGLQLLFYSVGIGQISSEVPQNLSASRPQDRQFILSSKKLLLSDSGFYLCAWSVGNSGNTIYFGEGSWLTVV.

The chain employs TRBV29-1 and TRBJ2-7; 8 positions agree with TRBD2. Germline loops: CDR1 SQVTM, CDR2 ANQGSEA. Trimming at V came to 7 bases and at J to 1 base, leaving 12 bases not matched to a gene. The CDR3 is made up of 15 amino acids. CDR3 sequence reads: CSAASGGDGSYEQYF. The CDR3, as DNA: TGCAGCGCTGCCTCCGGGGGGGACGGATCCTACGAGCAGTACTTC.

The chain is built from TRBV19 and TRBJ2-6; possibly TRBD1 for D (5 bases). The CDR3 sequence is 16 residues long. CDR1 and CDR2 (germline): LNHDA, SQIVND (reference sequence). The germline V and J ends were trimmed by 6 bases and 0 bases, with 12 bases remaining between them. This CDR3 reads CASSPQVLSGANVLTF. CDR3 DNA sequence: TGTGCCAGTAGCCCACAGGTTCTCTCTGGGGCCAACGTCCTGACTTTC.

The chain couples TRBV4-3 to TRBJ2-1; 15 bases map to TRBD2. Germline trimming cut 0 bases from V and 3 bases from J; bases unmatched to any gene: 3. CDR1 and CDR2 (germline): LGHNA, YSLEER. The CDR3 runs 18 residues. The CDR3 DNA sequence: TGCGCCAGCAGCCAAGATGGACTAGCGGGAGGGGTCTACAATGAGCAGTTCTTC. As protein: CASSQDGLAGGVYNEQFF.

The gene calls are TRBV4-3 and TRBJ2-7, with D uncertain. This CDR3 has 15 residues. Germline lookup yields CDR1 LGHNA and CDR2 YSLEER. Trimming took 0 bases from V and 5 from J, leaving 14 bases between them. Here the CDR3 reads CASSQDPTGRDEQYF. CDR3 sequence (DNA): TGCGCCAGCAGCCAAGATCCGACCGGCCGGGACGAGCAGTACTTC.

V gene TRBV19 combines with J gene TRBJ2-4, with 7 bases fitting TRBD2. The CDR3 loop spans 14 amino acids. V dropped 9 bases and J dropped 6; count of bases not matched to a gene: 11. CDR1 is LNHDA and CDR2 is SQIVND in the germline V gene (reference sequence). CDR3 protein: CASQSGPGGNIQYF. The CDR3 DNA reads as TGTGCCAGCCAAAGCGGGCCGGGGGGAAACATTCAGTACTTC.

In this sample, this clone turned up a few times. V usage is TRBV19 and J usage is TRBJ1-5; TRBD1 aligns across 8 bases. This CDR3 is built from 15 residues. Germline V gene lookup returns CDR1 LNHDA and CDR2 SQIVND (reference sequence). The V and J ends lost 3 bases and 2 bases, in that order; junction bases with no gene match: 3. CDR3 sequence reads: CASSMDRVRNQPQHF. As DNA, the CDR3 is TGTGCCAGTAGTATGGACAGGGTGCGCAATCAGCCCCAGCATTTT.